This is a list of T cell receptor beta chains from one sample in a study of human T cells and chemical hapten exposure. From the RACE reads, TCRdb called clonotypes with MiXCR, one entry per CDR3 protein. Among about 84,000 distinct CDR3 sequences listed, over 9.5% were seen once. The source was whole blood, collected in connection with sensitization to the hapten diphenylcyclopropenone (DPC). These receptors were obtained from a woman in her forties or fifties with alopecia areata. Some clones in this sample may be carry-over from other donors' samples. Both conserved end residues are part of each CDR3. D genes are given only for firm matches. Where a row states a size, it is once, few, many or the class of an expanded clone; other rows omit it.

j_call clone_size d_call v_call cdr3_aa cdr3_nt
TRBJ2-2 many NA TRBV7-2 CASSPRRQRTNTGELFF TGTGCCAGCAGCCCCCGCCGTCAGCGGACGAACACCGGGGAGCTGTTTTTT
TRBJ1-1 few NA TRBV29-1 CSVCREADTEAFF TGCAGCGTGTGCAGGGAGGCGGACACTGAAGCTTTCTTT
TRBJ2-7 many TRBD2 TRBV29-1 CSVVLAGPGSEQYF TGCAGCGTTGTCCTAGCGGGACCTGGGTCCGAGCAGTACTTC
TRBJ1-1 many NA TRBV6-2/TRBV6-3 CASRSAGKSIDWGTEAFF TGTGCCAGCAGGTCGGCAGGGAAAAGTATTGATTGGGGCACTGAAGCTTTCTTT
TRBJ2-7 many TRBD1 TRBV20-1 CSVRGQGYYEQYF TGCAGCGTCAGGGGACAGGGGTACTACGAGCAGTACTTC
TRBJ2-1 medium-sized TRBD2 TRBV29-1 CSVENRASGGNEQFF TGCAGCGTTGAAAACAGGGCTAGCGGGGGGAATGAGCAGTTCTTC
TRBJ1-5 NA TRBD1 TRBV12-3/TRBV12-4 CASSPTGVRNQPQHF TGTGCCAGCAGCCCAACAGGGGTTCGCAATCAGCCCCAGCATTTT
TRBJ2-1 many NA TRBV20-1 CSAPPAGGNEQFF TGCAGTGCCCCCCCAGCGGGCGGGAATGAGCAGTTCTTC
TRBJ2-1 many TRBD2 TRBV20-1 CSARDSGRTLYNEQFF TGCAGTGCTAGGGATAGCGGGAGGACCCTATACAATGAGCAGTTCTTC
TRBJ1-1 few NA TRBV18 CASSPDSQTEAFF TGTGCCAGCTCACCCGACAGCCAAACTGAAGCTTTCTTT
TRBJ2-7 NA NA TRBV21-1 CASSPRREQRPASSYEQYF TGTGCCAGCAGCCCAAGAAGGGAGCAGCGTCCCGCAAGCTCCTACGAGCAGTACTTC
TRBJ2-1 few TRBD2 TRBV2 CASYGLAGYNEQFF TGTGCCAGCTACGGACTAGCGGGATACAATGAGCAGTTCTTC
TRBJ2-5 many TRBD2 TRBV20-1 CSAPPPLAEIQETQYF TGCAGTGCTCCCCCCCCACTAGCGGAAATTCAAGAGACCCAGTACTTC
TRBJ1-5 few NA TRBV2 CASRTDSNQPQHF TGTGCCAGCAGAACGGACAGCAATCAGCCCCAGCATTTT
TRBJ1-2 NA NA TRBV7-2 CASSPGMGGFGYTF TGTGCCAGCAGCCCCGGCATGGGGGGGTTTGGCTACACCTTC
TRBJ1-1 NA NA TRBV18 CASSPAVGVNTEAFF TGTGCCAGCTCACCTGCAGTGGGGGTTAACACTGAAGCTTTCTTT
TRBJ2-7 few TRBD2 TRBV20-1 CSASLAGAREQYF TGCAGTGCTAGCCTAGCGGGAGCTCGGGAGCAGTACTTC
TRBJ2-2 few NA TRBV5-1 CASSLNPGAGELFF TGCGCCAGCAGCTTGAACCCAGGGGCCGGGGAGCTGTTTTTT
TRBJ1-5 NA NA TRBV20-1 CSASQGSNQPQHF TGCAGTGCTAGTCAGGGATCGAATCAGCCCCAGCATTTT
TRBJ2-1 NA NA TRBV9 CASSLRTDSYNEQFF TGTGCCAGCAGCTTGCGGACGGACTCCTACAATGAGCAGTTCTTC
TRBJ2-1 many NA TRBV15 CATSRGGPFNEQFF TGTGCCACCAGCAGAGGCGGCCCCTTCAATGAGCAGTTCTTC
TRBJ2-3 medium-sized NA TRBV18 CASSHPGGADTQYF TGTGCCAGCTCCCACCCGGGTGGGGCAGATACGCAGTATTTT
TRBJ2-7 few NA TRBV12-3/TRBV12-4 CASSFKVFRDAYEQYF TGTGCCAGCAGTTTCAAAGTCTTCAGGGACGCCTACGAGCAGTACTTC